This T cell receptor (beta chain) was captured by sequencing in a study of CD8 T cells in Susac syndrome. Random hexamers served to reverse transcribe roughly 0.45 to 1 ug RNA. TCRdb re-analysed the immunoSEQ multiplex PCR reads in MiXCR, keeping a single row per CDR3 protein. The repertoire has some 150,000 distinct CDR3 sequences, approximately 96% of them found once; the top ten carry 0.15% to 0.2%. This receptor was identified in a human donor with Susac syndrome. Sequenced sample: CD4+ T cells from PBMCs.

The CDR3 is CSARKAGADTQYF. In nucleotides, the CDR3 is TGCAGTGCTAGAAAAGCGGGGGCAGATACGCAGTATTTT. The chain links TRBV20-1 to TRBJ2-3; TRBD2 matches at 8 bases. This CDR3 is built from 13 residues. CDR1 and CDR2 from the germline V gene are DFQATT and SNEGSKA (reference sequence). V lost 2 bases to trimming and J lost 4 bases; unmatched junction nucleotides: 2.